Sequencing of this TCR beta chain was carried out in a study of blood T cell repertoires in COVID-19. Study information: Acute and convalescent COVID-19 specimens originated in the United States, Italy and Spain. PBMCs, B-cell-depleted T cells, or T cells were the source of the cDNA or gDNA that made up the material.

Sequenced by immunoSEQ multiplex PCR; TCRdb stores in-frame clones only, minus some. The sample holds 150,000 to 200,000 clones, roughly 77% seen once. This clone was counted only a few times. Everyone who took part was roughly 18 to 89 years old, and they came from about two dozen US areas. Cohorts were determined from participant-reported clinical history. Germline V gene lookup returns CDR1 MNHEY and CDR2 SMNVEV (reference sequence). V dropped 5 bases and J dropped 0 bases, with 18 bases sitting between them. This CDR3 contains 17 residues. The origin of this receptor is a woman aged 45-65 years with acute COVID-19. The sample consisted of PBMCs or T cells enriched from blood (not recorded which). This chain joins TRBV27 and TRBJ2-3; tentative D call: TRBD2 (5 bases). Written as DNA, the CDR3 is TGTGCCAGCAGTCCAGGTCGGCTAGCCGCCAGCACAGATACGCAGTATTTT. This codes for CASSPGRLAASTDTQYF.